The T cell receptor beta chain under discussion was sequenced for a study of shared clonotypes between healthy human individuals. Only Caucasian adults living in Nashville, Tennessee made up the donor group. This CDR3 contains 15 residues. Trimming removed 6 bases from V and 5 bases from J; junction bases left unmatched: 11. Germline assignment: CDR1 SNHLY and CDR2 FYNNEI. Assay runs were performed at deep level. Here immunoSEQ multiplex PCR was the method, and the copy in TCRdb shows in-frame clones only, minus some. The table shows hundreds of thousands of clones, with 75% to 80% occurring only once.

V and J are TRBV2 and TRBJ2-7, with 9 bases lining up with TRBD2. The source material was PBMCs. The receptor was derived from a woman between 40 and 55 years old in good health. Some clones in this sample may be carry-over from other donors' samples. Here the CDR3 DNA reads TGTGCCAGCAGCCGAGGGGCTAGCGGGAACAACGAGCAGTACTTC. Its protein is CASSRGASGNNEQYF.